Listed below are T cell receptor beta chains from one sample, sequenced in a study of T-cell memory formation after mild COVID-19. One entry per CDR3 protein results from TCRdb running MiXCR on the 5' RACE reads. The sample includes 550,000 to 600,000 distinct CDR3 sequences, about 22% seen only once; the top ten take about 8.4%. The sequencing input was PBMCs or a T cell subset sorted from them (not recorded which). These receptors originate from an adult woman who had mild COVID-19 (a few samples of this study predate the infection). Cell type and time point are not known. The CDR3 runs from the conserved cysteine through the conserved F or W. The D gene is left open where the match is weak. Only part of the rows carry a size: once, few, many, or a class if the clone is expanded.

TRBV18	TRBJ2-3	NA	NA	TGTGCCAGCTCACCCAGGGTCACAGATACGCAGTATTTT	CASSPRVTDTQYF
TRBV3-1	TRBJ2-3	TRBD2	NA	TGTGCCAGCAGCCAAAACGGGGGGATCTTAACAGATACGCAGTATTTT	CASSQNGGILTDTQYF
TRBV18	TRBJ2-7	NA	few	TGTGCCAGCTCACCACCGAGGGGGGCCGCACCCATTTACGAGCAGTACTTC	CASSPPRGAAPIYEQYF
TRBV7-7	TRBJ2-1	TRBD2	few	TGTGCCAGCAGCCGCGGACTAGCGGGGGCAGCGGATGAGCAGTTCTTC	CASSRGLAGAADEQFF
TRBV2	TRBJ1-4	NA	NA	TGTGCCAGCGGGGTGCGGGTACGGGAAAAACTGTTTTTT	CASGVRVREKLFF
TRBV5-1	TRBJ2-7	TRBD2	NA	TGCGCCAGCAGCTTGACTGGCGGGGGAAATTACGAGCAGTACTTC	CASSLTGGGNYEQYF
TRBV23-1	TRBJ2-7	NA	NA	TGCGCCAGCAGTCAGCTCAGGGGAAGATACGAGCAGTACTTC	CASSQLRGRYEQYF
TRBV19	TRBJ2-1	TRBD1	NA	TGTGCCAGTAGCCCAAGAGGGGGGACAGGGATGAATGAGCAGTTCTTC	CASSPRGGTGMNEQFF
TRBV29-1	TRBJ1-4	NA	NA	TGCAGCGGGTTTCAAGGTGAAAAACTGTTTTTT	CSGFQGEKLFF
TRBV4-1	TRBJ1-2	NA	many	TGCGCCAGCAGCACTACTCGGGGCGATTATGGCTACACCTTC	CASSTTRGDYGYTF
TRBV5-1	TRBJ2-1	TRBD2	few	TGCGCCAGCAGCTTGGTTTTTAGCGGGATTGATACCTCCTACAATGAGCAGTTCTTC	CASSLVFSGIDTSYNEQFF
TRBV7-9	TRBJ1-1	TRBD1	few	TGTGCCAGCAGCCTGACGGACAGGCCTTATACGAACACTGAAGCTTTCTTT	CASSLTDRPYTNTEAFF
TRBV7-3	TRBJ2-1	TRBD2	few	TGTGCCAGCAGCTTAACACTAGCGGGGGCCTACAATGAGCAGTTCTTC	CASSLTLAGAYNEQFF
TRBV13	TRBJ2-1	NA	NA	TGTGCCAGCAGCTCCCACAATGAGCAGTTCTTC	CASSSHNEQFF
TRBV5-1	TRBJ1-1	NA	few	TGCGCCAGCAGCTTGCTGTCGACAAGACTTATGAACACTGAAGCTTTCTTT	CASSLLSTRLMNTEAFF
TRBV25-1	TRBJ2-1	TRBD2	few	TGTGCCAGCAGTGAACCCCGGACTAGCGGTAACTACAATGAGCAGTTCTTC	CASSEPRTSGNYNEQFF
TRBV2	TRBJ1-5	TRBD1	once	TGTGCCAGCGGCCCTTGGACAGGCAGCAATCAGCCCCAGCATTTT	CASGPWTGSNQPQHF
TRBV18	TRBJ2-1	NA	NA	TGTGCCAGCTCACCGTGGGGGGCCCACAATGAGCAGTTCTTC	CASSPWGAHNEQFF
TRBV6-5	TRBJ1-6	NA	few	TGTGCCAGCAGTTCCGATGGCACAGTGCTCCGGTCACCCCTCCACTTT	CASSSDGTVLRSPLHF
TRBV5-1	TRBJ1-1	TRBD1	NA	TGCGCCAGCAGCTTGGACAGGGGGGGAGAAGCTTTCTTT	CASSLDRGGEAFF
TRBV18	TRBJ2-2	NA	many	TGTGCCAGCTCACCAGTAACGGGCATGAACACCGGGGAGCTGTTTTTT	CASSPVTGMNTGELFF
TRBV6-5	TRBJ2-1	NA	NA	TGTGCCAGCAGTTACGGGTCTAGTACTGAGCAGTTCTTC	CASSYGSSTEQFF
TRBV29-1	TRBJ2-1	NA	NA	TGCAGCGTCCCCCCTGGGAGCGTAAGCTCCTACAATGAGCAGTTCTTC	CSVPPGSVSSYNEQFF
TRBV15	TRBJ2-1	TRBD1	NA	TGTGCCACCGGGTCAGGGGGTTTGGATGAGCAGTTCTTC	CATGSGGLDEQFF
TRBV7-9	TRBJ2-7	NA	few	TGTGCCAGCAGCGGCAAGACAGGGACTCACCCCGAGCAGTACTTC	CASSGKTGTHPEQYF
TRBV10-2	TRBJ2-2	NA	few	TGCGCCAGCAGTGTGTTAGGGCTCACCGGGGAGCTGTTTTTT	CASSVLGLTGELFF
TRBV6-5	TRBJ2-2	NA	NA	TGTGCCAGCAGCTCGGACAGCTCGAACACCGGGGAGCTGTTTTTT	CASSSDSSNTGELFF
TRBV12-3/TRBV12-4	TRBJ2-5	NA	NA	TGTGCCAGCAGTTTCGCTAGTCAAGAGACCCAGTACTTC	CASSFASQETQYF
TRBV11-2	TRBJ2-1	NA	few	TGTGCCAGCACCCCGAATGGACAGAACTACAATGAGCAGTTCTTC	CASTPNGQNYNEQFF
TRBV15	TRBJ2-5	NA	NA	TGTGCCACCAGCAGAGATAGAGGGGGGGCGTCTGGAGAGACCCAGTACTTC	CATSRDRGGASGETQYF
TRBV24-1	TRBJ2-1	TRBD2	NA	TGTGCCACCAGTGATTTCATTAGCGGGAGGGCCCGGAATGAGCAGTTCTTC	CATSDFISGRARNEQFF
TRBV5-1	TRBJ2-1	NA	few	TGCGCCAGCAGACACTCCACAGGGGCGGGAAAGAATGAGCAGTTCTTC	CASRHSTGAGKNEQFF
TRBV4-3	TRBJ1-2	TRBD1	few	TGCGCCAGCAGTGACAGGGTCTCCAACTATGGCTACACCTTC	CASSDRVSNYGYTF
TRBV6-6	TRBJ2-1	TRBD2	few	TGTGCCAGCAGTTACCGACCAGCGGGGATATACAATGAGCAGTTCTTC	CASSYRPAGIYNEQFF
TRBV28	TRBJ2-2	TRBD1	NA	TGTGCCAGCTATCAGGGGGTGAGCACCGGGGAGCTGTTTTTT	CASYQGVSTGELFF
TRBV14	TRBJ2-5	NA	few	TGTGCCAGCAGCCAAGCCACGACCCAGTACTTC	CASSQATTQYF
TRBV7-9	TRBJ2-1	TRBD2	few	TGTGCCAACCAACTAGCGGGAGGGCCGGGGTATGAGCAGTTCTTC	CANQLAGGPGYEQFF